This TCR beta chain was observed in a study of blood T cell repertoires in COVID-19. Repertoires were generated with immunoSEQ multiplex PCR, while TCRdb's copy carries only in-frame clones and drops some. This table has 120,000 or so clones, around 89% appearing once. This clone was seen just once. This sample also contains other DNA sequences that code for the same CDR3. V gave up 1 base and J gave up 4 bases; unmatched junction bases: 0. Germline CDR1 is SGHTA and CDR2 is FQGNSA. This CDR3 has 14 amino acids. Specimen: peripheral blood. The sequence was collected from a man aged 45 to 65 with acute or convalescent COVID-19. The J gene is TRBJ2-7, the V gene TRBV7-2; 11 bases line up with TRBD2. CDR3 sequence: CASSLVAGGYEQYF. The CDR3 coding sequence is TGTGCCAGCAGCTTAGTAGCGGGAGGGTACGAGCAGTACTTC.